Sequencing of this T cell receptor (beta chain) was carried out in a study of shared clonotypes between healthy human individuals. Study in general: Aged 18 to 49, the donors were a couple of women and three men. Findings and limits, study-wide: Roughly 5.3% of naive CD4 clonotypes were common to a handful of donors. Sequencing of the sorted subsets was shown by rarefaction to be incomplete despite large depth.

Positively selected for CCR7, the CD45RO-negative cells used as naive CD8 cells excluded terminally differentiated effector memory CD45RA+ cells. A word on this clone: Its antigen is unidentified.

Germline V gene lookup returns CDR1 ENHRY and CDR2 SYGVKD. The CDR3 consists of 16 residues. Trimming at V came to 0 bases and at J to 9 bases, leaving 10 bases not matched to a gene. Data came from immunoSEQ multiplex PCR; TCRdb stores just in-frame clones and leaves some out. The sample records hundreds of thousands of clones, 95% to 96% being singletons. The V and J genes are TRBV10-3 and TRBJ1-1; 10 positions match TRBD1. Sequenced sample: naive CD8+ T cells sorted from blood. This TCR was recovered from a woman between 25 and 40 years old in good health. The CDR3 region has the DNA TGTGCCATCAGTGAGTCGACGGACAGGGGGTTCTCACAAGCTTTCTTT. Residues: CAISESTDRGFSQAFF.